The rows below give T cell receptor beta chains drawn from one sample of a study of blood T cells in healthy people across ages. Each CDR3 protein gets one entry after TCRdb re-called the 5' RACE reads with MiXCR. The data show around 780,000 distinct CDR3 sequences, roughly 25% seen once. These same data were also listed under a study on T cells of mothers and their children.

The sequenced sample was blood. Every receptor here comes from a boy aged 5-17 years in good health. CDR3s include the opening cysteine and the closing phenylalanine or tryptophan. The order of the fields is V gene, CDR3 length, D gene, J gene, CDR3 protein. The D gene is left open where the match is weak.

V: TRBV10-3; length: 15; D: NA; J: TRBJ1-5; CDR3: CAIGAGGQGNQPQHF
V: TRBV6-6; length: 15; D: NA; J: TRBJ2-3; CDR3: CASQGRGKLTDTQYF
V: TRBV4-1; length: 15; D: NA; J: NA; CDR3: CASSPDRDLVVEQYF
V: TRBV20-1; length: 13; D: TRBD2; J: TRBJ2-7; CDR3: CSARLAITYEQYF
V: TRBV6-5; length: 15; D: NA; J: TRBJ1-1; CDR3: CASSYSNAGYTEAFF
V: TRBV9; length: 14; D: NA; J: TRBJ2-5; CDR3: CASSVSGVLETQYF
V: TRBV4-1; length: 18; D: NA; J: TRBJ2-3; CDR3: CASSQDRVGAGLTDTQYF
V: TRBV5-4; length: 17; D: TRBD1; J: TRBJ2-4; CDR3: CASSSPGQGTAKNIQYF
V: TRBV9; length: 12; D: NA; J: TRBJ2-5; CDR3: CASSGLQETQYF
V: TRBV12-3/TRBV12-4; length: 14; D: NA; J: TRBJ1-2; CDR3: CASTIPGGNYGYTF
V: TRBV7-7; length: 14; D: NA; J: TRBJ2-3; CDR3: CASSLGPPQDTQYF
V: TRBV15; length: 16; D: NA; J: TRBJ2-3; CDR3: CATSRDRWAEGDTQYF
V: TRBV20-1; length: 15; D: NA; J: TRBJ2-1; CDR3: CNARDSGRGNNEQFF
V: TRBV21-1; length: 17; D: NA; J: TRBJ2-5; CDR3: CASSKVKQGAREETQYF
V: TRBV5-1; length: 13; D: NA; J: TRBJ2-5; CDR3: CASSLDLYETQYF
V: TRBV9; length: 15; D: TRBD2; J: TRBJ2-1; CDR3: CASSVGDYEGNEQFF
V: TRBV5-1; length: 16; D: TRBD1; J: TRBJ2-1; CDR3: CASTSPGTGRYNEQFF
V: TRBV20-1; length: 13; D: NA; J: TRBJ1-2; CDR3: CSAKGALNYGYTF
V: TRBV6-1; length: 13; D: NA; J: TRBJ2-2; CDR3: CASSDTGTGELFF
V: TRBV25-1; length: 16; D: TRBD1; J: TRBJ2-3; CDR3: CASPKPGQNSTDTQYF
V: TRBV2; length: 16; D: TRBD2; J: TRBJ2-1; CDR3: CASSEARGGQDNEQFF
V: TRBV7-2; length: 15; D: NA; J: TRBJ2-1; CDR3: CASSLPGKGNNEQFF
V: TRBV20-1; length: 14; D: TRBD1; J: TRBJ2-2; CDR3: CSVRTGEYTGELFF
V: TRBV14; length: 13; D: NA; J: TRBJ1-1; CDR3: CASSQQVITEAFF
V: TRBV12-3/TRBV12-4; length: 19; D: TRBD1; J: TRBJ1-6; CDR3: CASSRGQGPLGSYNSPLHF
V: TRBV29-1; length: 15; D: NA; J: TRBJ2-7; CDR3: CSVEEGASSTYEQYF
V: TRBV7-3; length: 16; D: TRBD2; J: TRBJ2-7; CDR3: CASSPGTSGGRDEQYF
V: TRBV5-1; length: 14; D: TRBD1; J: TRBJ1-1; CDR3: CASSRGQGNQAAFF
V: TRBV29-1; length: 15; D: TRBD1; J: NA; CDR3: CSVQHGQGGNYEQYF
V: TRBV9; length: 15; D: NA; J: TRBJ1-4; CDR3: CASSPGHPANEKLFF
V: TRBV20-1; length: 12; D: NA; J: TRBJ1-4; CDR3: CSARRSSEKLFF
V: TRBV27; length: 14; D: NA; J: TRBJ2-1; CDR3: CASSLGGGADTQFF
V: TRBV20-1; length: 13; D: TRBD1; J: TRBJ1-4; CDR3: CSASEGASEKLYF
V: TRBV5-6; length: 15; D: NA; J: TRBJ1-4; CDR3: CASSLYGGTDEKLFF
V: TRBV20-1; length: 18; D: NA; J: TRBJ2-3; CDR3: CSAREWWRGPTSTDTQYF
V: TRBV9; length: 16; D: NA; J: TRBJ2-3; CDR3: CASSVEEVGGTDTQYF
V: TRBV5-6; length: 15; D: NA; J: TRBJ1-5; CDR3: CASSDHRVEDQPQHF
V: TRBV2; length: 15; D: NA; J: TRBJ2-7; CDR3: CASSEGGSTPYEQYF
V: TRBV5-1; length: 14; D: NA; J: TRBJ1-3; CDR3: CASSLDGYGNTIYF
V: TRBV29-1; length: 13; D: NA; J: TRBJ1-5; CDR3: CSVEVGTDQPQHF
V: TRBV12-3/TRBV12-4; length: 13; D: TRBD1; J: TRBJ2-1; CDR3: CASRKTGYNEQFF
V: TRBV30; length: 12; D: TRBD1; J: TRBJ1-4; CDR3: CACIRDRGKLFF
V: TRBV7-6; length: 15; D: NA; J: TRBJ2-5; CDR3: CASSQAAGNQETQYF
V: TRBV29-1; length: 12; D: NA; J: TRBJ2-3; CDR3: CSVASFMAAQYF
V: TRBV20-1; length: 13; D: NA; J: TRBJ2-1; CDR3: CSVPRGSGNEQFF
V: TRBV13; length: 15; D: NA; J: TRBJ1-1; CDR3: CASRLEGGRNTEAFF
V: TRBV6-2/TRBV6-3; length: 16; D: NA; J: TRBJ2-1; CDR3: CASSYSRGASYNEQFF
V: TRBV4-1; length: 16; D: NA; J: TRBJ1-2; CDR3: CASSQGMARGLGGYTF
V: TRBV6-1; length: 16; D: TRBD1; J: NA; CDR3: CASSASGQGGYNEQFF